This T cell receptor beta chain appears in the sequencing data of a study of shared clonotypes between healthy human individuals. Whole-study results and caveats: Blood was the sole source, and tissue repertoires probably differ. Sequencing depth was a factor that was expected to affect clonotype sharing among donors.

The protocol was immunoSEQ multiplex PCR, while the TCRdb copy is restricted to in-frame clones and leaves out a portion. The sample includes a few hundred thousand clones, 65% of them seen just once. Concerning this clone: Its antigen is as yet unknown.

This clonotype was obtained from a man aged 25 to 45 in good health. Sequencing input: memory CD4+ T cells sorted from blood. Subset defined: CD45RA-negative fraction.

This chain's CDR3 is CASSVGLLYTDTQYF. The CDR3, as DNA: TGTGCCAGCAGCGTGGGCCTTTTGTACACAGATACGCAGTATTTT. The genes are TRBV14 and TRBJ2-3; D is ambiguous. CDR1 and CDR2 from the germline V gene are SGHDN and FVKESK. The CDR3 covers 15 residues. V dropped 5 bases and J dropped 2 bases, with 14 bases sitting between them.